The present entry profiles one T cell receptor (beta chain) with its context. The germline gives CDR1 SGHNT, CDR2 YENEEA. The CDR3 is 14 residues long. The V segment lost 5 bases and the J segment 2 bases; nucleotides outside the gene matches: 4. This entry is derived from a study of control samples from healthy donors and cancer patients. Repertoires were generated with immunoSEQ multiplex PCR, while TCRdb's copy carries only in-frame clones and drops some. The sample carries about 410,000 clones, 80% to 95% recorded once. This chain links TRBV11-3 with TRBJ2-3, with 7 bases aligning to TRBD1. This receptor was obtained from a man aged 35 to 55 with head and neck cancer. Sequences were obtained from PBMCs. For the CDR3, the DNA is TGTGCCAGCAGCCAGGACAGGTCCACAGATACGCAGTATTTT. This translates into CASSQDRSTDTQYF.